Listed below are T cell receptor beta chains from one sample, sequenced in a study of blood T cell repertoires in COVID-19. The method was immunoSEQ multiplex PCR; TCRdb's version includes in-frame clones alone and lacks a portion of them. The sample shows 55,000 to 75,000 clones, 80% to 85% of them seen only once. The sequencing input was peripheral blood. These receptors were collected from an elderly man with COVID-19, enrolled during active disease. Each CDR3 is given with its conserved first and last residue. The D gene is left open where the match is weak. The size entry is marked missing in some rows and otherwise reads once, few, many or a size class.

TGTGCCAGCAGTGATGGGCAGGGCCCTGAAGCTTTCTTT,CASSDGQGPEAFF,TRBJ1-1,-,-,TRBV2
TGTGCCAGCAGCTTGCAGGGGACCTTGAACACTGAAGCTTTCTTT,CASSLQGTLNTEAFF,TRBJ1-1,-,-,TRBV5-4
TGTGCCAGTAGCCACCAGGGGGTTGGTGAAAAACTGTTTTTT,CASSHQGVGEKLFF,TRBJ1-4,once,TRBD1,TRBV19
TGTGCCAGCAGCAAAGGACAGAATAATGAAAAACTGTTTTTT,CASSKGQNNEKLFF,TRBJ1-4,-,-,TRBV7-9
TGCAGTGCTGTTCAGGGAGCTTTCTTT,CSAVQGAFF,TRBJ1-1,-,-,TRBV20-1
TGTGCCAGCAGTTTGGGAACAGGAGCAACTAATGAAAAACTGTTTTTT,CASSLGTGATNEKLFF,TRBJ1-4,-,-,TRBV28
TGTGCCAGCAGTTCAACTCCGGGACTAGCGGGAGGGGTCCGGTTAACCGGGGAGCTGTTTTTT,CASSSTPGLAGGVRLTGELFF,TRBJ2-2,few,TRBD2,TRBV6-2/TRBV6-3
TGTGCCAGCAGCTCCAGGCGGGACGCGAACACCGGGGAGCTGTTTTTT,CASSSRRDANTGELFF,TRBJ2-2,-,-,TRBV11-2
TGTGCCAGCAGCACGGGGGTGGCGGTGAACACTGAAGCTTTCTTT,CASSTGVAVNTEAFF,TRBJ1-1,-,-,TRBV5-8
TGTGCCACCAGTGATCGTCTAACGGGGTCCCTCCACTTT,CATSDRLTGSLHF,TRBJ1-6,-,-,TRBV24-1
TGTGCCAGCAGTGGGTGGGCTGAAAACATTCAGTACTTC,CASSGWAENIQYF,TRBJ2-4,-,-,TRBV27
TGTGCCAGCAGTCCCGGGGACTACCGCAATGAGCAGTTCTTC,CASSPGDYRNEQFF,TRBJ2-1,-,TRBD2,TRBV6-2/TRBV6-3
TGTGCCAGCAGCTCTCGTTCCGGGACAGGGTATGGCTACACCTTC,CASSSRSGTGYGYTF,TRBJ1-2,-,TRBD1,TRBV7-2
TGTGCCAGCAGCTTGGCCGGGGGGCCGGGTGAAAAACTGTTTTTT,CASSLAGGPGEKLFF,TRBJ1-4,-,-,TRBV5-4
TGCGCCAGCAGCCAAGCGGCCAGGTCCTACGAGCAGTACTTC,CASSQAARSYEQYF,TRBJ2-7,-,-,TRBV4-3
TGTGCCAGCAGCCCTACAGGGGAGGTCGGCTATGGCTACACCTTC,CASSPTGEVGYGYTF,TRBJ1-2,-,TRBD1,TRBV7-3
TGTGCCAGCAGCTCCACTCCCACAGGGAAAGCTTTCTTT,CASSSTPTGKAFF,TRBJ1-1,-,-,TRBV11-3
TGTGCCAGCAGCTTAATCCGGCGGGGGCACGAGCAGTACTTC,CASSLIRRGHEQYF,TRBJ2-7,-,-,TRBV11-2
TGCGCCAGCAGCCTAGGGGACTGGGGCACCTACGAGCAGTACTTC,CASSLGDWGTYEQYF,TRBJ2-7,-,-,TRBV5-1
TGTGCCACCAGTGAATCGGGACAGGGTCTCAATGAGCAGTTCTTC,CATSESGQGLNEQFF,TRBJ2-1,once,TRBD1,TRBV24-1
TGTGCCAGCAGCTCGGACAGGGGGATGACTGGAAACACCATATATTTT,CASSSDRGMTGNTIYF,TRBJ1-3,-,TRBD1,TRBV7-9
TGTGCCAGCAGCCAAGATGCGGGGACAGGAAACAATGAGCAGTTCTTC,CASSQDAGTGNNEQFF,TRBJ2-1,few,TRBD1,TRBV3-1/TRBV3-2
TGTGCCAGCAGCCGGACCACAGGGGCCTTTGAAAAACTGTTTTTT,CASSRTTGAFEKLFF,TRBJ1-4,-,TRBD1,TRBV5-6
TGTGCCAGCAGCCAAACAACGAACACTGAAGCTTTCTTT,CASSQTTNTEAFF,TRBJ1-1,-,-,TRBV9